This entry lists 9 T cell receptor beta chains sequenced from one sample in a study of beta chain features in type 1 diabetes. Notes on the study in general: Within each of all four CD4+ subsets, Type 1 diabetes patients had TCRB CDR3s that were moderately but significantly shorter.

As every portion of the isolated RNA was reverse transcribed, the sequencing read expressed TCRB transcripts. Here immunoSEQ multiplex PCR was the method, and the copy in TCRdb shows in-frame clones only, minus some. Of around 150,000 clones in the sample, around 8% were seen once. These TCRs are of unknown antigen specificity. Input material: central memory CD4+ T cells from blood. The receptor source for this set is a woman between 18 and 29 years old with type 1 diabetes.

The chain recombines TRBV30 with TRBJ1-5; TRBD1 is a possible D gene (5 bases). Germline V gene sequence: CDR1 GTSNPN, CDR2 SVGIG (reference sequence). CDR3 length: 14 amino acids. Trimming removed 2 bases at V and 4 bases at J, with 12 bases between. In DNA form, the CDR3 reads TGTGCCTGGAGTATTGGGGCAAGAAATCAGCCCCAGCATTTT. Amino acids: CAWSIGARNQPQHF.

The CDR3 bases are TGCGCCAGCAGCGGCGGGGCAGGGGGGACAGATACGCAGTATTTT. Residues: CASSGGAGGTDTQYF. This chain connects TRBV5-1 to TRBJ2-3; D might be TRBD1 (7 bases). V lost 4 bases and J lost 3, with 15 bases in between. The CDR3 has 15 residues. The germline gives CDR1 SGHRS, CDR2 YFSETQ. Supplemented by reference TRBV5-1 and TRBJ2-3, the full variable domain reads KAGVTQTPRYLIKTRGQQVTLSCSPISGHRSVSWYQQTPGQGLQFLFEYFSETQRNKGNFPGRFSGRQFSNSRSEMNVSTLELGDSALYLCASSGGAGGTDTQYFGPGTRLTVL.

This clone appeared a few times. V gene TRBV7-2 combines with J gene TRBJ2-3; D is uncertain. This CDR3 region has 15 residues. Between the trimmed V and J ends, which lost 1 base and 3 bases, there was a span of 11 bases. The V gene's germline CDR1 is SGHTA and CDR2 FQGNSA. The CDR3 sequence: CASSLVPYGTDTQYF. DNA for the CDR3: TGTGCCAGCAGCTTAGTTCCCTACGGGACAGATACGCAGTATTTT.

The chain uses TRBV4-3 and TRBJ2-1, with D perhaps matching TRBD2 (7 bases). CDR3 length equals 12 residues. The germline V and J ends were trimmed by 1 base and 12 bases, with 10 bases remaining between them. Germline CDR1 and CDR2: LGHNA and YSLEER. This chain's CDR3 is CASSQGRGAQFF. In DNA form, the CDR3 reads TGCGCCAGCAGCCAAGGTCGGGGGGCGCAGTTCTTC.

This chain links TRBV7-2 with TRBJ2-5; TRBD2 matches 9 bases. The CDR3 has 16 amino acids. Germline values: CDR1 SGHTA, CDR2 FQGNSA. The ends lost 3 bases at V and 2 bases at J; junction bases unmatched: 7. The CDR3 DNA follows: TGTGCCAGCAGCTTGCATAGCGGGAGAGGGCAAGAGACCCAGTACTTC. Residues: CASSLHSGRGQETQYF.

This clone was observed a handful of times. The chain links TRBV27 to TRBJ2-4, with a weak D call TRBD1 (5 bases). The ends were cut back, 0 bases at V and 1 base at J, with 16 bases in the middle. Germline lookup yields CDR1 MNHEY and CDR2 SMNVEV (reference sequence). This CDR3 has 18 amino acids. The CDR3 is CASSLSSLRQLAKNIQYF. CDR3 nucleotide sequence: TGTGCCAGCAGTTTATCGAGCCTCCGACAGCTGGCCAAAAACATTCAGTACTTC.

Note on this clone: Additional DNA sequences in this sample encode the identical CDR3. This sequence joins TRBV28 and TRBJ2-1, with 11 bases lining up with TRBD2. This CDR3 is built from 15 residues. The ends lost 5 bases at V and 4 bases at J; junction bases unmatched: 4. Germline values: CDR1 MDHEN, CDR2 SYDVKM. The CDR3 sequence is CASSLGTSGYNEQFF. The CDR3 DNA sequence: TGTGCCAGCAGTCTCGGGACTAGCGGATACAATGAGCAGTTCTTC. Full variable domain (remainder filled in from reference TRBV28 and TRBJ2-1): DVKVTQSSRYLVKRTGEKVFLECVQDMDHENMFWYRQDPGLGLRLIYFSYDVKMKEKGDIPEGYSVSREKKERFSLILESASTNQTSMYLCASSLGTSGYNEQFFGPGTRLTVL.

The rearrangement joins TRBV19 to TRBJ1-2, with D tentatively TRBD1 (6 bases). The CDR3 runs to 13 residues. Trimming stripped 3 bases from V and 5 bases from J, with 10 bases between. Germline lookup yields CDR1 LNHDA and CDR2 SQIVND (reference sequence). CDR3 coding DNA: TGTGCCAGTAGTATGACAGGCCCATATGGCTACACCTTC. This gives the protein CASSMTGPYGYTF.

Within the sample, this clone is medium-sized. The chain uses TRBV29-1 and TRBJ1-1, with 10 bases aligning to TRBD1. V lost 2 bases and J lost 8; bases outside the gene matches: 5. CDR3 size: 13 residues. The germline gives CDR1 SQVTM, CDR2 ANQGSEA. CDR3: CSVERDRGVEAFF. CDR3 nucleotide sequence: TGCAGCGTTGAAAGGGACAGGGGAGTAGAAGCTTTCTTT.